A selection of T cell receptor beta chains follows, all from one sample in a study of T cells in Graves' hyperthyroidism and ophthalmopathy. From the multiplex PCR reads, TCRdb called clonotypes with MiXCR, one entry per CDR3 protein. The table includes more than 450,000 distinct CDR3 sequences, about 20% detected once. The specimen was blood. These receptors were obtained from a man aged 35 to 55 with Graves' ophthalmopathy. Each CDR3 is given with its conserved first and last residue. The D gene is left open where the match is weak. Rows give clone size only sometimes, using once, few, many, or a class for an expanded clone.

cdr3_length: 13
j_call: TRBJ2-5
d_call: -
v_call: TRBV5-6
clone_size: many
cdr3_aa: CASSFGEGETQYF
cdr3_nt: TGTGCCAGCAGCTTCGGGGAAGGAGAGACCCAGTACTTC

cdr3_length: 16
j_call: TRBJ1-1
d_call: -
v_call: TRBV5-1
clone_size: many
cdr3_aa: CASSPRDNRLNTEAFF
cdr3_nt: TGCGCCAGCAGCCCCCGGGACAATCGATTGAACACTGAAGCTTTCTTT

cdr3_length: 11
j_call: TRBJ2-5
d_call: -
v_call: TRBV20-1
clone_size: -
cdr3_aa: CSARLFETQYF
cdr3_nt: TGCAGTGCTAGACTCTTTGAGACCCAGTACTTC

cdr3_length: 12
j_call: TRBJ1-1
d_call: -
v_call: TRBV10-3
clone_size: -
cdr3_aa: CAAVGLNTEAFF
cdr3_nt: TGTGCCGCCGTAGGATTGAACACTGAAGCTTTCTTT

cdr3_length: 12
j_call: TRBJ2-3
d_call: -
v_call: TRBV6-2/TRBV6-3
clone_size: -
cdr3_aa: CASSQGRNTQYF
cdr3_nt: TGTGCCAGCAGCCAAGGGAGAAATACGCAGTATTTT

cdr3_length: 15
j_call: TRBJ2-3
d_call: -
v_call: TRBV7-2
clone_size: many
cdr3_aa: CASSLASGRTDTQYF
cdr3_nt: TGTGCCAGCAGCTTAGCATCGGGGCGCACAGATACGCAGTATTTT

cdr3_length: 13
j_call: TRBJ2-3
d_call: TRBD2
v_call: TRBV2
clone_size: many
cdr3_aa: CASKGTSADTQYF
cdr3_nt: TGTGCCAGCAAGGGGACTAGCGCAGATACGCAGTATTTT

cdr3_length: 15
j_call: TRBJ1-1
d_call: -
v_call: TRBV7-2
clone_size: few
cdr3_aa: CASSSPDILNTEAFF
cdr3_nt: TGTGCCAGCAGCTCCCCGGACATTTTGAACACTGAAGCTTTCTTT

cdr3_length: 13
j_call: TRBJ2-1
d_call: TRBD2
v_call: TRBV7-3
clone_size: few
cdr3_aa: CASSPLERGEQFF
cdr3_nt: TGTGCCAGCAGCCCCCTGGAGCGGGGTGAGCAGTTCTTC

cdr3_length: 19
j_call: TRBJ2-3
d_call: TRBD2
v_call: TRBV6-2/TRBV6-3
clone_size: -
cdr3_aa: CGSRGTSGSLPLRTDTQYF
cdr3_nt: TGTGGCAGCAGGGGGACTAGCGGGAGTCTACCCCTTCGCACAGATACGCAGTATTTT

cdr3_length: 16
j_call: TRBJ2-2
d_call: TRBD2
v_call: TRBV5-1
clone_size: -
cdr3_aa: CASSTSTSDNGGELFF
cdr3_nt: TGCGCCAGCAGCACCAGCACTAGCGATAATGGCGGGGAGCTGTTTTTT